Shown below are 15 T cell receptor beta chains from a single sample sequenced in a study of T cells in Graves' hyperthyroidism and ophthalmopathy. There were TCR beta CDR3 regions amplified from RNA transcripts. HTBI primers were used for first-round RT-PCR of the TCR CDR3. In TCRdb, the multiplex PCR reads were re-called with MiXCR into one record per CDR3 protein. The top ten clones hold around 15% of a sample with around 700,000 distinct CDR3 sequences, roughly a sixth of them seen once. The sequenced material came from blood. These receptors originate from a woman aged 50 to 65 with Graves' hyperthyroidism that later progressed to Graves' ophthalmopathy.

This clonotype was recorded at least ten times. This chain joins TRBV20-1 and TRBJ2-3; D unresolved. Germline CDR1 and CDR2: DFQATT and SNEGSKA (reference sequence). The CDR3 spans 13 residues. V shed 6 bases and J shed 4 bases, with 14 bases lying between them. CDR3 bases: TGCAGTGCAGCCATCGAGACCGCAGATACGCAGTATTTT. As protein: CSAAIETADTQYF.

The V call is TRBV6-1, the J call TRBJ1-2, with D maybe TRBD1 (5 bases). The V and J ends lost 6 bases and 4 bases respectively, with 21 bases between them. The CDR3 is 16 amino acids. Germline V gene data show CDR1 as MNHNS and CDR2 as SASEGT. CDR3 in amino acids: CASSARDSRRRYGYTF. Here the CDR3 DNA reads TGTGCCAGCAGCGCTCGTGACAGCCGGAGACGCTATGGCTACACCTTC.

At least ten counts were recorded for this clonotype. The chain employs TRBV2 and TRBJ1-1; the D is unclear. The CDR3 has 15 amino acids. V dropped 4 bases and J dropped 2 bases, with 14 bases sitting between them. The V gene's germline CDR1 is SNHLY and CDR2 FYNNEI. The CDR3 is CASSVSTVGNTEAFF. CDR3 nucleotides: TGTGCCAGCAGTGTTAGTACAGTGGGTAACACTGAAGCTTTCTTT.

The chain combines TRBV18 with TRBJ2-1, with 8 bases lining up with TRBD1. The germline CDR1 and CDR2 sequences are KGHSH and LQKENI. The CDR3 loop spans 15 amino acids. The V and J ends lost 6 bases and 5 bases, in that order; junction bases with no gene match: 9. The CDR3 DNA follows: TGTGCCAGCTCCAGCGGACAGGGACCCCACAATGAGCAGTTCTTC. As protein: CASSSGQGPHNEQFF.

This clonotype was seen many times. In DNA, the CDR3 is TGTGCCAGCAGCTTAGGACAGACAGGTGAAGCTTTCTTT. Its translation is CASSLGQTGEAFF. The genes are TRBV11-3 and TRBJ1-1; possible D gene TRBD1, 6 bases. The CDR3 covers 13 residues. The germline V gene encodes CDR1 SGHNT and CDR2 YENEEA. V lost 1 base, J lost 7 bases, and 10 bases lay in between.

The chain carries TRBV19 and TRBJ1-1; maybe TRBD1 (6 bases). Trimming removed 4 bases at V and 3 bases at J, with 9 bases between. Germline V gene data show CDR1 as LNHDA and CDR2 as SQIVND (reference sequence). This CDR3 comprises 13 residues. CDR3 residues: CASSTHRDTEAFF. The CDR3 DNA reads as TGTGCCAGTAGTACCCACAGGGACACTGAAGCTTTCTTT.

Of note for this clonotype: A much larger clone differs from this one at a single base, so this may be a read error. The chain is built from TRBV20-1 and TRBJ1-4; 8 bases fit TRBD1. Germline CDR1 DFQATT, CDR2 SNEGSKA (reference sequence). CDR3 length equals 13 residues. Trimming removed 5 bases from V and 8 bases from J; junction bases left unmatched: 7. The CDR3 loop reads CSAPGQEGEKLFF. The DNA for the CDR3 is TGCAGTGCTCCGGGACAGGAGGGGGAAAAACTGTTTTTT.

CDR3 coding DNA: TGTGCCAGTAGTATAGCCAGGACAGACCTGTATAGCAATCAGCCCCAGCATTTT. Translating gives CASSIARTDLYSNQPQHF. The V and J genes are TRBV19 and TRBJ1-5; D perhaps matches TRBD1 (6 bases). The V and J ends lost 1 base and 0 bases respectively, with 16 bases between them. Germline lookup yields CDR1 LNHDA and CDR2 SQIVND (reference sequence). The CDR3 has 18 amino acids.

Remarks on this clonotype: This may be a read error, as it is one base from a much larger clone. The J gene is TRBJ1-1, the V gene TRBV10-3; the D is unclear. V was clipped by 3 bases and J by 0 bases, with 11 bases between them. The germline V gene has CDR1 ENHRY and CDR2 SYGVKD. This CDR3 comprises 15 residues. CDR3 bases: TGTGCCATCAGTGACGAGGCCCCCATGAACACTGAAGCTTTCTTT. Its translation: CAISDEAPMNTEAFF.

DNA of the CDR3: TGCGCCAGCAGCCAAGAGGAGGGGACAGCGATTAATCAGCCCCAGCATTTT. This encodes CASSQEEGTAINQPQHF. V and J are TRBV4-1 and TRBJ1-5, with TRBD1 matching 7 bases. This CDR3 is built from 17 residues. Germline loops: CDR1 MGHRA, CDR2 YSYEKL. V trimming: 0 bases; J trimming: 4 bases; junction bases outside the gene matches: 9.

This clonotype has ten or more counts. This chain links TRBV5-1 with TRBJ2-1; 12 bases are shared with TRBD2. Germline lookup yields CDR1 SGHRS and CDR2 YFSETQ. J lost 8 bases, V lost 1 base, and 1 base had no gene match. This CDR3 is 14 amino acids long. CDR3 nucleotide sequence: TGCGCCAGCAGCTTGAGGACTAGCGGGGATGAGCAGTTCTTC. This codes for CASSLRTSGDEQFF.

This clonotype was observed at least ten times. V is TRBV5-1 and J is TRBJ1-2; D perhaps matches TRBD1 (5 bases). CDR1 is SGHRS, CDR2 YFSETQ, per germline. CDR3 length: 14 amino acids. Trimming left V 4 bases short and J 4 bases short, with 14 bases between. CDR3 coding DNA: TGCGCCAGCAGCGCTACAGGTGGAGGCTATGGCTACACCTTC. Translation gives CASSATGGGYGYTF.

This clonotype was seen a handful of times. This chain joins TRBV7-8 and TRBJ1-2, with TRBD1 matching over 9 bases. The germline V gene encodes CDR1 SGHVS and CDR2 FQNEAQ. J lost 7 bases, V lost 4 bases, and 13 bases had no gene match. The CDR3 has 16 amino acids. CDR3 nucleotide sequence: TGTGCCAGCAGCTCAGTCCCGACAGGGGGTGCTATTGGCTACACCTTC. Translated, it gives CASSSVPTGGAIGYTF.

The V call is TRBV20-1, the J call TRBJ2-1; the match to TRBD2 covers 9 bases. V gave up 1 base and J gave up 3 bases; unmatched junction bases: 19. This CDR3 has 20 amino acids. CDR1 and CDR2 from the germline V gene are DFQATT and SNEGSKA (reference sequence). CDR3 in amino acids: CSARVSKSDLAGPHYNEQFF. The CDR3 DNA follows: TGCAGTGCTAGAGTCTCTAAATCGGATCTAGCGGGGCCGCACTACAATGAGCAGTTCTTC.

In this sample, this clonotype turned up a few times. The chain couples TRBV6-5 to TRBJ1-2, with D maybe TRBD1 (6 bases). The CDR3 is made up of 13 amino acids. The V and J ends lost 0 bases and 7 bases respectively, with 9 bases between them. Germline V lookup: CDR1 MNHEY, CDR2 SVGAGI. The CDR3 sequence is CASSYSRGVGYTF. In nucleotides, the CDR3 is TGTGCCAGCAGTTACTCGAGGGGGGTTGGCTACACCTTC.